This T cell receptor beta chain was found in a study of cytomegalovirus exposure and HLA in healthy donors. Findings and caveats of the study: Usually a TCR sequence was rare, but some public TCRs were found in many donors. Cytomegalovirus-associated status was assigned to approximately 160 TCR beta chains.

Profiled with immunoSEQ multiplex PCR; TCRdb holds only in-frame clones, not every one. The sample includes under 150,000 clones, around 87% of them seen just once. The CDR3 spans 14 residues. In germline, CDR1 is SGHTS, CDR2 YDEGEE. V gave up 4 bases and J gave up 0 bases, with 10 bases separating them. A remark on this clone: The antigen is undetermined.

The sequence derives from a young man in good health and CMV-seropositive. The sequencing sample was made of PBMCs. This chain links TRBV5-8 with TRBJ1-1; D is uncertain. The CDR3 DNA follows: TGTGCCAGCAGCCCGAGAATCATGAACACTGAAGCTTTCTTT. This codes for CASSPRIMNTEAFF.